Listed here is a single TCR beta chain. Some clones are missing from TCRdb's copy, which holds only in-frame ones; the method was immunoSEQ multiplex PCR. Of 94,000 or so clones listed, about 84% were seen once; the top ten hold roughly 5.2%. Per the germline V gene, CDR1 is KGHSH and CDR2 is LQKENI. Trimming cost V 3 bases and J 3 bases; bases outside gene matches: 8. The CDR3 extends over 15 amino acids. The data were obtained in a study of OX40 agonist ivuxolimab in advanced cancers. Here the sequenced sample was CD4+ or CD8+ T cells sorted from blood, taken in a trial of the OX40 agonist ivuxolimab. The rearrangement joins TRBV18 to TRBJ2-7; 7 nucleotides match TRBD1. The receptor was isolated from an adult with an advanced solid tumor such as melanoma, head and neck, liver or kidney cancer. The CDR3 reads CASSPDREDRYEQYF. In nucleotides, the CDR3 is TGTGCCAGCTCACCCGACAGGGAAGACCGCTACGAGCAGTACTTC.